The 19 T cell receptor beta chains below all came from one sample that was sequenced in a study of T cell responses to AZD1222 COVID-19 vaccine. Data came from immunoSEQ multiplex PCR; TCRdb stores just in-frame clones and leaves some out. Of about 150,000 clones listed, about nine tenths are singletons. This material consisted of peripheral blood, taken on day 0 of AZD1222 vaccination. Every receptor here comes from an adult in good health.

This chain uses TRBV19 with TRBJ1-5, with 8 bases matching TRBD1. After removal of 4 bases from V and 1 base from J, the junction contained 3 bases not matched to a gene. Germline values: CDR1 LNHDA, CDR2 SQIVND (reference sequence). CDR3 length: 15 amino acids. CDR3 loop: CASSNRQGSNQPQHF. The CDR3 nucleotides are TGTGCCAGTAGTAACAGACAGGGGAGCAATCAGCCCCAGCATTTT. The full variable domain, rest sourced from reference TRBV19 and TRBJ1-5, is DGGITQSPKYLFRKEGQNVTLSCEQNLNHDAMYWYRQDPGQGLRLIYYSQIVNDFQKGDIAEGYSVSREKKESFPLTVTSAQKNPTAFYLCASSNRQGSNQPQHFGDGTRLSIL.

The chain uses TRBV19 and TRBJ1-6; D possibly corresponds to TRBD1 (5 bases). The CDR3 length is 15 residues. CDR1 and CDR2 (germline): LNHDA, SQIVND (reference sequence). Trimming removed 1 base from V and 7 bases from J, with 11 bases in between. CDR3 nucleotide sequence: TGTGCCAGTAGTATAGCATCGACAGCAAATTCACCCCTCCACTTT. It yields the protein CASSIASTANSPLHF.

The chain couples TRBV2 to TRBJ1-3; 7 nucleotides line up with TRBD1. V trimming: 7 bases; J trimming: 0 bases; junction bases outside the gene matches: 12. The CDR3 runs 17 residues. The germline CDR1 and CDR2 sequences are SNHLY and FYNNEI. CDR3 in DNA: TGTGCCAGCACTCCCCCCCAGGGGGATCGCTCTGGAAACACCATATATTTT. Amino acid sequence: CASTPPQGDRSGNTIYF.

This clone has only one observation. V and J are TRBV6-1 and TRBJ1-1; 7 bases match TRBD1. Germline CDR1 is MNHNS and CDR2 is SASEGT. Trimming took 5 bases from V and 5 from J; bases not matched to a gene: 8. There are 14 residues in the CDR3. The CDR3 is CASSFQGGRTEAFF. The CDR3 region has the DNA TGTGCCAGCAGTTTCCAGGGGGGAAGGACTGAAGCTTTCTTT.

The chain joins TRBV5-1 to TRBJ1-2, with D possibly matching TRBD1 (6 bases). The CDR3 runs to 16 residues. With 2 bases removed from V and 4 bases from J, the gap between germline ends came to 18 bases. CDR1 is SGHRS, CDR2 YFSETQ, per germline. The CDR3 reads CASSFGPGQRSYGYTF. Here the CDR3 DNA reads TGCGCCAGCAGCTTTGGACCCGGACAGCGCTCCTATGGCTACACCTTC.

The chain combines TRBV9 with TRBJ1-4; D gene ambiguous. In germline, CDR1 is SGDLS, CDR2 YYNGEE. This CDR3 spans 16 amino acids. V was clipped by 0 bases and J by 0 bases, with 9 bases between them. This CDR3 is CASSVDLDPTNEKLFF. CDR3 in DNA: TGTGCCAGCAGCGTAGATTTAGACCCAACTAATGAAAAACTGTTTTTT.

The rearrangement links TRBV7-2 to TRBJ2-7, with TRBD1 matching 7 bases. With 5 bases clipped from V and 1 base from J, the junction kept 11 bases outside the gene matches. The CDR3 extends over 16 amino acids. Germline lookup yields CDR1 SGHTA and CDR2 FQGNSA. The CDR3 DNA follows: TGTGCCAGCAGCCCGCAACAGGGGATGCAGTCCTACGAGCAGTACTTC. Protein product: CASSPQQGMQSYEQYF. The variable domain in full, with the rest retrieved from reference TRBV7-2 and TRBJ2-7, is GAGVSQSPSNKVTEKGKDVELRCDPISGHTALYWYRQSLGQGLEFLIYFQGNSAPDKSGLPSDRFSAERTGGSVSTLTIQRTQQEDSAVYLCASSPQQGMQSYEQYFGPGTRLTVT.

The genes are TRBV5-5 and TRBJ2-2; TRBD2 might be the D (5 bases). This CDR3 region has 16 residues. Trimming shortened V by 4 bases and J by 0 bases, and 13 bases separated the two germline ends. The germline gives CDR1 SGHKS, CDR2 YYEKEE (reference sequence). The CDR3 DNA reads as TGTGCCAGCAGCATTATAGGGAGAACGAACACCGGGGAGCTGTTTTTT. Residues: CASSIIGRTNTGELFF.

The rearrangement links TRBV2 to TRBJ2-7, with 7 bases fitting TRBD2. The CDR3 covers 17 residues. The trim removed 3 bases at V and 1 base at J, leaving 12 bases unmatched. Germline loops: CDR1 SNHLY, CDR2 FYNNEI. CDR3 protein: CASSDLQWAGVSYEQYF. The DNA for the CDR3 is TGTGCCAGCAGTGATCTTCAATGGGCGGGGGTTTCCTACGAGCAGTACTTC.

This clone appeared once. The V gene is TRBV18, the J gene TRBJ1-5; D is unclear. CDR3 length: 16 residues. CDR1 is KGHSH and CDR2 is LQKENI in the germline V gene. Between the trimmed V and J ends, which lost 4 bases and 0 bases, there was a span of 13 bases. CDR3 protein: CASSRSDPASNQPQHF. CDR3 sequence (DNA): TGTGCCAGCTCACGCTCGGACCCCGCTAGCAATCAGCCCCAGCATTTT.

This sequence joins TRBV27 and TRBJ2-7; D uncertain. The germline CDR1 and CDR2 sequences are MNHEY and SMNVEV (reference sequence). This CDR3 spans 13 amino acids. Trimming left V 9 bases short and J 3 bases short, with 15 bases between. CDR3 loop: CASRGWDLYEQYF. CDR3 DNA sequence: TGTGCCAGTCGTGGGTGGGATCTCTACGAGCAGTACTTC.

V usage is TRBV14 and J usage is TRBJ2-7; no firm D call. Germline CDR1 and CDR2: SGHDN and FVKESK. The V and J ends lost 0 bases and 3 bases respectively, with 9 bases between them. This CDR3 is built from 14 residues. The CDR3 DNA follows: TGTGCCAGCAGCCAAGAAGGTCATTACTACGAGCAGTACTTC. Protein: CASSQEGHYYEQYF.

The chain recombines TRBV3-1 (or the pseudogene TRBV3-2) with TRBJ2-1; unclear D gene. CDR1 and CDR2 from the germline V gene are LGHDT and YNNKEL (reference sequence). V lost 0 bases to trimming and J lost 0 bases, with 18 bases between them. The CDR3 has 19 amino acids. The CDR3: CASSQELGRPKDSYNEQFF. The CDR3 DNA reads TGTGCCAGCAGCCAAGAGTTAGGAAGACCAAAAGACTCCTACAATGAGCAGTTCTTC.

DNA of the CDR3: TGCGCCAGCAGCCCCTTGGGGGCGGTGAACACTGAAGCTTTCTTT. Protein product: CASSPLGAVNTEAFF. The chain is built from TRBV5-1 and TRBJ1-1; the D gene is possibly TRBD1 (6 bases). V was shortened by 4 bases and J by 0 bases, with 13 bases between the two germline ends. Per the germline V gene, CDR1 is SGHRS and CDR2 is YFSETQ. The CDR3 has 15 amino acids.

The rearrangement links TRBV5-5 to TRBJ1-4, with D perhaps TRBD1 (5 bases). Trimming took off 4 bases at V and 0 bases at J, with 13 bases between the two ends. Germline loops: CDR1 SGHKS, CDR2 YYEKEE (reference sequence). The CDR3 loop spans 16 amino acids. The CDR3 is CASSGGLGTTNEKLFF. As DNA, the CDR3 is TGTGCCAGCAGCGGGGGGTTAGGGACAACTAATGAAAAACTGTTTTTT.

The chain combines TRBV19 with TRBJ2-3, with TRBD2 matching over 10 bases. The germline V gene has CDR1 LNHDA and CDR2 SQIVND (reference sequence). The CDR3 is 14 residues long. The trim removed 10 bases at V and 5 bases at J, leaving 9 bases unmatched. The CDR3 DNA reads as TGTGCCACCTATAGCGGGGGGCCCGGAGATACGCAGTATTTT. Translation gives CATYSGGPGDTQYF.

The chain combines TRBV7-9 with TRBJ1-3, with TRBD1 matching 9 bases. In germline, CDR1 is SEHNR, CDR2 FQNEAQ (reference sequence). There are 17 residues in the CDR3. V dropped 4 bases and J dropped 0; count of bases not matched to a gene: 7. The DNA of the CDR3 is TGTGCCAGCAGCTCCCGGACAGGGGACTTCTCTGGAAACACCATATATTTT. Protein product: CASSSRTGDFSGNTIYF.

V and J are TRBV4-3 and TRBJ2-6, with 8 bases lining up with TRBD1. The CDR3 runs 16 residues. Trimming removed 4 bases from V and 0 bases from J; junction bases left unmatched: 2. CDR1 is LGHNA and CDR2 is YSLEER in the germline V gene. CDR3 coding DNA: TGCGCCAGCAGCCGGGGACAGGCCTCTGGGGCCAACGTCCTGACTTTC. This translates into CASSRGQASGANVLTF.

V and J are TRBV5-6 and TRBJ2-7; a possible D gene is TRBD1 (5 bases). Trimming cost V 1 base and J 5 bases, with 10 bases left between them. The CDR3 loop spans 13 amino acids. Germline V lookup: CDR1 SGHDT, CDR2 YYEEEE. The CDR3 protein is CASSLSGPDEQYF. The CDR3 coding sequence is TGTGCCAGCAGCTTGTCAGGGCCCGACGAGCAGTACTTC.